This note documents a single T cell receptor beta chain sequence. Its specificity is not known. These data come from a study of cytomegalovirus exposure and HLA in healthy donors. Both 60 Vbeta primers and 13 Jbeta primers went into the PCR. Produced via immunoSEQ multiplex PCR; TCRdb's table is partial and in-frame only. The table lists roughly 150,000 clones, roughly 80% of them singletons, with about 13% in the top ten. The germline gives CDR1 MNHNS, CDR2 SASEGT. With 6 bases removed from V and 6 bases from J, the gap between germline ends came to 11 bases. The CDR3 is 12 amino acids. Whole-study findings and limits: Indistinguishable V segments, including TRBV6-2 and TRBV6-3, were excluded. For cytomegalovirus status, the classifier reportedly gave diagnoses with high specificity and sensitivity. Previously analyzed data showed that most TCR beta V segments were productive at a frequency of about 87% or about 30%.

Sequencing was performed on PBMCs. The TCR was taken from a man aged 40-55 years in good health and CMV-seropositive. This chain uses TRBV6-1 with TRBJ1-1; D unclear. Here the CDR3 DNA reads TGTGCCAGCAGGTTCCTTTCCCCTGAAGCTTTCTTT. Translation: CASRFLSPEAFF.